The 22 T cell receptor beta chains given below trace back to one sample, sequenced in a study of CD8 T cells in ankylosing spondylitis. TCRdb recomputed calls from the 5' RACE reads with MiXCR, one row per CDR3 protein. Here the sample spans some 250,000 distinct CDR3 sequences, about 10% being singletons. Sequenced: blood, either unsorted or a sorted T cell fraction (not recorded which). The receptor set was obtained from a male donor with ankylosing spondylitis or in good health (not recorded which).

This clonotype was detected ten times or more. The rearrangement joins TRBV29-1 to TRBJ2-3, with D possibly TRBD2 on 6 matching bases. The germline V gene has CDR1 SQVTM and CDR2 ANQGSEA. This CDR3 region has 17 residues. With 4 bases removed from V and 0 bases from J, the gap between germline ends came to 20 bases. The chain's CDR3 is CSVGSLADESSTDTQYF. CDR3 DNA: TGCAGCGTTGGAAGCTTAGCGGATGAGTCTAGCACAGATACGCAGTATTTT.

This clonotype was seen ten or more times. The J gene is TRBJ1-1, the V gene TRBV5-1; 8 bases fit TRBD1. This CDR3 is 15 amino acids long. The germline V gene has CDR1 SGHRS and CDR2 YFSETQ. Germline trimming cut 3 bases from V and 0 bases from J; bases unmatched to any gene: 4. CDR3: CASSSDRGVNTEAFF. The CDR3 DNA follows: TGCGCCAGCAGCTCCGACAGGGGAGTGAACACTGAAGCTTTCTTT.

This clonotype was recorded at least ten times. The genes are TRBV15 and TRBJ2-1, with D maybe TRBD2 (6 bases). V was cut by 3 bases and J by 4 bases, with 13 bases left in between. Looked up from germline, CDR1 is LNHNV and CDR2 is YYDKDF (reference sequence). The length of the CDR3 is 15 residues. In DNA form, the CDR3 reads TGTGCCACCAGCAGCGGGACTCGAACTTACAATGAGCAGTTCTTC. Protein sequence: CATSSGTRTYNEQFF.

This clonotype was observed at least ten times. The chain carries TRBV29-1 and TRBJ2-7; D may be TRBD2 (6 bases). Germline CDR1 and CDR2: SQVTM and ANQGSEA. The CDR3 runs to 14 residues. V was shortened by 2 bases and J by 3 bases, with 14 bases between the two germline ends. The CDR3 DNA sequence: TGCAGCGTTGAATTCGCGGGCGGGAACTACGAGCAGTACTTC. This sequence encodes CSVEFAGGNYEQYF.

This clonotype was seen a few times. This chain joins TRBV12-3 or TRBV12-4 and TRBJ1-2, with 7 bases lining up with TRBD1. Trimming at V came to 8 bases and at J to 8 bases, leaving 8 bases not matched to a gene. This CDR3 is built from 12 residues. The CDR3 loop is CASSQGPRGYTF. The CDR3, as DNA: TGTGCCAGCTCACAGGGGCCCCGCGGCTACACCTTC.

This clonotype has only a few counts. The J gene is TRBJ1-2, the V gene TRBV29-1; D remains unclear. Germline V gives CDR1 SQVTM, CDR2 ANQGSEA. The V and J ends lost 4 bases and 4 bases respectively, with 13 bases between them. The CDR3 has 13 residues. The CDR3 is CSVVRVFGYGYTF. The CDR3 coding sequence is TGCAGCGTTGTGAGGGTTTTTGGCTATGGCTACACCTTC.

This clonotype came up many times. The CDR3 bases are TGCGCCACCGTCCCGGGACTAGATATTGATGAGCAGTTCTTC. This gives the protein CATVPGLDIDEQFF. The chain combines TRBV10-1 with TRBJ2-1; 8 positions match TRBD2. This CDR3 comprises 14 residues. With 10 bases clipped from V and 8 bases from J, the junction kept 13 bases outside the gene matches. Germline V CDR1 and CDR2: WNHNN, SYGVQD (reference sequence).

This clonotype was seen at least ten times. The CDR3 reads CSASWGGTGREKLFF. The CDR3 coding sequence is TGCAGCGCCTCTTGGGGGGGGACAGGGCGCGAAAAACTGTTTTTT. The V gene is TRBV29-1, the J gene TRBJ1-4; the match to TRBD1 covers 9 bases. This CDR3 contains 15 residues. Trimming cost V 7 bases and J 8 bases; bases outside gene matches: 14. Per the germline V gene, CDR1 is SQVTM and CDR2 is ANQGSEA.

In this sample, this clonotype turned up many times. V and J are TRBV4-2 and TRBJ1-1; D possibly corresponds to TRBD1 (5 bases). The germline V gene encodes CDR1 LGHNA and CDR2 YNFKEQ. The V gene lost 0 bases and the J gene lost 10 bases, with 12 bases spanning the gap. This CDR3 has 13 residues. In DNA, the CDR3 is TGTGCCAGCAGCCAAGATCGGGGGTTGTCAGCTTTCTTT. Its protein product is CASSQDRGLSAFF.

The gene calls are TRBV20-1 and TRBJ1-1, with D maybe TRBD1 (5 bases). Per germline, CDR1 DFQATT and CDR2 SNEGSKA (reference sequence). The CDR3 length is 13 residues. V was trimmed by 0 bases and J by 7 bases, leaving 12 bases between them. CDR3 region: CSARDREAGEAFF. CDR3 coding DNA: TGCAGTGCTAGAGACAGGGAAGCGGGTGAAGCTTTCTTT.

About this clonotype itself: The junction does not match germline at one end; this may be a read error. The chain recombines TRBV3-1 with TRBJ2-5, with a possible D match to TRBD1 (5 bases). Germline CDR1 is LGHDT and CDR2 is YNNKEL (reference sequence). This CDR3 has 15 residues. The CDR3 loop reads CASCQDVPGSETQYF. The DNA of the CDR3 is TGTGCCAGCTGCCAAGATGTTCCAGGGTCAGAGACCCAGTACTTC.

This clonotype appeared many times. The chain has TRBV5-1 and TRBJ2-1, with D perhaps TRBD1 (5 bases). Germline assignment: CDR1 SGHRS and CDR2 YFSETQ. V was trimmed by 4 bases and J by 8 bases, leaving 13 bases between them. The CDR3 spans 13 residues. This CDR3 is CASSITDTHEQFF. The CDR3 DNA reads TGCGCCAGCAGCATTACGGACACCCATGAGCAGTTCTTC.

This clonotype occurred many times. The chain employs TRBV5-1 and TRBJ2-3; 8 bases are shared with TRBD2. After removal of 5 bases from V and 6 bases from J, the junction contained 8 bases not matched to a gene. From germline, CDR1 is SGHRS and CDR2 YFSETQ. The CDR3 loop spans 14 amino acids. Written as DNA, the CDR3 is TGCGCCAGCAGTTTCCAGCGGGAGAAGGATACGCAGTATTTT. Its protein product is CASSFQREKDTQYF.

The chain uses TRBV5-5 and TRBJ2-4; D might be TRBD1 (6 bases). Between the trimmed V and J ends, which lost 2 bases and 0 bases, there was a span of 18 bases. Germline V gene lookup returns CDR1 SGHKS and CDR2 YYEKEE (reference sequence). The CDR3 is made up of 18 amino acids. The CDR3 sequence is CASSFEDSGALAKNIQYF. The CDR3 DNA sequence: TGTGCCAGCAGCTTCGAGGACAGTGGTGCCTTAGCCAAAAACATTCAGTACTTC.

This clonotype was picked up one time. This sequence joins TRBV6-1 and TRBJ2-7, with D unresolved. Looked up from germline, CDR1 is MNHNS and CDR2 is SASEGT. This CDR3 is built from 14 residues. Trimming removed 5 bases at V and 2 bases at J, with 13 bases between. CDR3 DNA sequence: TGTGCCAGCAGTCAAACCCCCGGCCCCTACGAGCAGTACTTC. As protein: CASSQTPGPYEQYF.

This clonotype was detected ten times or more. This sequence joins TRBV5-1 and TRBJ2-1; no definite D call. Germline V gives CDR1 SGHRS, CDR2 YFSETQ. The length of the CDR3 is 13 residues. Trimming stripped 4 bases from V and 8 bases from J, with 13 bases between. The CDR3 sequence: CASSIQMGDEQFF. Here the CDR3 DNA reads TGCGCCAGCAGCATCCAAATGGGCGATGAGCAGTTCTTC.

This clonotype was picked up a small number of times. A much more abundant neighbour one base away suggests this may be a read error. V and J are TRBV12-3 or TRBV12-4 and TRBJ1-2; unclear D gene. This CDR3 region has 12 residues. DNA of the CDR3: TGTGCCAGCAGTTTAGGGTACTATGGCCACACCTTC. This translates into CASSLGYYGHTF.

The rearrangement uses TRBV21-1 and TRBJ2-7. TRBV21-1 is assigned pseudogene status. This CDR3 is built from 12 residues. The CDR3: CASSKVMVEQYF. CDR3 nucleotide sequence: TGTGCCAGCAGCAAAGTAATGGTCGAGCAGTACTTC.

This clonotype was observed at least ten times. The chain recombines TRBV9 with TRBJ2-1; perhaps D is TRBD1 or TRBD2 (5 bases each). The V end lost 2 bases, the J end lost 7 bases, and 16 bases lay between the germline ends. Germline values: CDR1 SGDLS, CDR2 YYNGEE. The CDR3 is 15 residues long. This CDR3 reads CASSVVVSGRNEQFF. The CDR3 nucleotides read TGTGCCAGCAGCGTGGTCGTGTCGGGGCGGAATGAGCAGTTCTTC.

This clonotype was observed many times. The V call is TRBV5-1, the J call TRBJ1-3; TRBD1 is a possible D gene (6 bases). In germline, CDR1 is SGHRS, CDR2 YFSETQ. The CDR3 is 15 amino acids. V was trimmed by 5 bases and J by 1 base, leaving 13 bases between them. This CDR3 is CASRPQTGSGNTIYF. CDR3 nucleotide sequence: TGCGCCAGCAGACCCCAAACAGGGTCTGGAAACACCATATATTTT.

This clonotype has at least ten counts. The chain uses TRBV20-1 and TRBJ2-1, with a possible D match to TRBD1 (6 bases). This CDR3 spans 12 amino acids. V was clipped by 3 bases and J by 8 bases, with 11 bases between them. From germline, CDR1 is DFQATT and CDR2 SNEGSKA (reference sequence). DNA of the CDR3: TGCAGTGCTAGCCCGAGGGGGTATGAGCAGTTCTTC. Translated, it gives CSASPRGYEQFF.

This clonotype has a count of ten or more. V is TRBV10-3 and J is TRBJ2-2; D gene ambiguous. The germline CDR1 and CDR2 sequences are ENHRY and SYGVKD. Trimming took 4 bases from V and 5 from J, leaving 14 bases between them. The CDR3 spans 15 residues. CDR3 in amino acids: CAISASDPWTGELFF. The CDR3 nucleotides read TGTGCCATCAGTGCAAGCGATCCCTGGACCGGGGAGCTGTTTTTT.